Listed below are T cell receptor beta chains from one sample, sequenced in a study of Graves' ophthalmopathy and Graves' hyperthyroidism. TCRdb reanalysed the multiplex PCR reads using MiXCR and keeps one entry per CDR3 protein. The table shows some 360,000 distinct CDR3 sequences, with 17% occurring only once. Sequences were obtained from peripheral blood. These receptor sequences come from an adult woman with stable Graves' hyperthyroidism. Both conserved end residues are part of each CDR3. Each record gives: J gene, D gene, clone size, V gene, CDR3 protein, CDR3 DNA. The D gene is left open where the match is weak. Clone size is shown for a subset of rows, as once, few, many or a class of expanded clone.

>TRBJ1-2|NA|many|TRBV6-5
CASSYGGEKGGYTF
TGTGCCAGCAGTTACGGGGGGGAAAAGGGTGGCTACACCTTC
>TRBJ1-5|NA|many|TRBV6-5
CASSSTDNQPQHF
TGTGCCAGCAGTTCGACAGACAATCAGCCCCAGCATTTT
>TRBJ2-3|NA|NA|TRBV28
CASKQYSTDTQYF
TGTGCCAGCAAACAGTATAGCACAGATACGCAGTATTTT
>TRBJ1-1|NA|NA|TRBV19
CASSNFQGAEGTEAFF
TGTGCCAGTAGTAACTTTCAGGGTGCTGAGGGCACTGAAGCTTTCTTT
>TRBJ1-1|NA|many|TRBV12-3/TRBV12-4
CASSAGGNTEAFF
TGTGCCAGCAGCGCCGGGGGGAACACTGAAGCTTTCTTT
>TRBJ2-7|TRBD1|many|TRBV10-1
CASSEADRGHEQYF
TGCGCCAGCAGTGAGGCGGACAGGGGCCACGAGCAGTACTTC
>TRBJ2-7|TRBD1|NA|TRBV27
CASSHGDRVYEQYF
TGTGCCAGCAGCCATGGGGACAGGGTCTACGAGCAGTACTTC
>TRBJ2-5|NA|many|TRBV11-2
CASSLENAGQETQYF
TGTGCCAGCAGCTTAGAAAACGCCGGCCAAGAGACCCAGTACTTC
>TRBJ2-7|NA|many|TRBV11-2
CASSTWDTSYEQYF
TGTGCCAGCAGCACGTGGGACACCTCCTACGAGCAGTACTTC
>TRBJ1-2|NA|many|TRBV19
CASLDTVYGYTF
TGTGCCAGTTTGGATACAGTCTATGGCTACACCTTC
>TRBJ2-4|NA|many|TRBV13
CASSLLKNIQYF
TGTGCCAGCAGCTTACTTAAAAACATTCAGTACTTC
>TRBJ2-7|NA|many|TRBV6-2/TRBV6-3
CASSTTGQGPYEQYF
TGTGCCAGCAGCACTACCGGACAAGGGCCCTACGAGCAGTACTTC
>TRBJ2-7|TRBD2|few|TRBV11-1
CASRGGSPYEQYF
TGTGCCAGCCGGGGGGGGAGCCCCTACGAGCAGTACTTC
>TRBJ2-7|NA|many|TRBV28
CASSLTSQGIYEQYF
TGTGCCAGCAGTTTAACCTCCCAGGGGATCTACGAGCAGTACTTC
>TRBJ1-2|NA|many|TRBV6-1
CASRSQGTTNYGYTF
TGTGCCAGCAGGAGCCAGGGGACTACTAACTATGGCTACACCTTC
>TRBJ2-7|TRBD1|many|TRBV12-3/TRBV12-4
CASSLGLLRDRSYEQYF
TGTGCCAGCAGCCTAGGACTACTCCGGGACAGGTCCTACGAGCAGTACTTC
>TRBJ2-5|TRBD2|NA|TRBV6-4
CASSEERGLETQYF
TGTGCCAGCAGTGAAGAGCGGGGTTTGGAGACCCAGTACTTC
>TRBJ1-1|NA|NA|TRBV30
CACLRDAGTEAFF
TGTGCCTGCCTCAGGGACGCCGGGACTGAAGCTTTCTTT
>TRBJ2-7|TRBD2|many|TRBV29-1
CSVQRGGSYEQYF
TGCAGCGTTCAACGGGGGGGCTCCTACGAGCAGTACTTC
>TRBJ2-7|TRBD2|many|TRBV29-1
CSVESGTSGYEQYF
TGCAGCGTTGAATCTGGGACTAGCGGCTACGAGCAGTACTTC
>TRBJ1-2|TRBD1|many|TRBV6-1
CASSGNSGQGYYGYTF
TGTGCCAGCAGTGGGAACTCGGGACAGGGGTACTATGGCTACACCTTC
>TRBJ2-5|TRBD2|many|TRBV3-1
CASSHIAGGETQYF
TGTGCCAGCAGCCACATAGCGGGAGGAGAGACCCAGTACTTC
>TRBJ1-6|NA|NA|TRBV9
CASSVAGDRRISPLHF
TGTGCCAGCAGCGTAGCGGGGGATAGGAGGATTTCACCCCTCCACTTT
>TRBJ2-6|NA|many|TRBV24-1
CATSDGGAASGANVLTF
TGTGCCACCAGTGATGGGGGGGCAGCTTCTGGGGCCAACGTCCTGACTTTC
>TRBJ1-5|TRBD1|NA|TRBV29-1
CSVGQGGNQPQHF
TGCAGCGTTGGACAGGGTGGCAATCAGCCCCAGCATTTT